Presented here are 21 T cell receptor beta chains from one specimen sequenced in a study of T cells after posttransplantation cyclophosphamide. Repertoires were generated with immunoSEQ multiplex PCR, while TCRdb's copy carries only in-frame clones and drops some. Sampling found about 25,000 clones, none seen once. What was sequenced was PBMCs. The receptors were gathered from a man in his forties or fifties in good health, CMV-negative, and a related stem cell transplant donor.

This clone was seen many times. The J gene is TRBJ1-1, the V gene TRBV5-1; 10 bases match TRBD1. With 4 bases clipped from V and 5 bases from J, the junction kept 5 bases outside the gene matches. This CDR3 contains 14 residues. The V gene's germline CDR1 is SGHRS and CDR2 YFSETQ. The CDR3 here is CASSEPGQGTEAFF. The CDR3 DNA reads TGCGCCAGCAGCGAGCCGGGACAGGGGACTGAAGCTTTCTTT.

This clone was recorded at least ten times. This rearrangement joins TRBV5-5 to TRBJ2-1; D not certain. Germline V lookup: CDR1 SGHKS, CDR2 YYEKEE (reference sequence). The CDR3 contains 14 residues. With 2 bases removed from V and 2 bases from J, the gap between germline ends came to 8 bases. The CDR3 is CASSFPRTYNEQFF. For the CDR3, the DNA is TGTGCCAGCAGCTTTCCCAGGACCTACAATGAGCAGTTCTTC.

This clone has at least ten counts. The J gene is TRBJ2-3, the V gene TRBV19, with 7 positions matching TRBD2. The CDR3 extends over 16 amino acids. CDR1 is LNHDA, CDR2 SQIVND, per germline (reference sequence). Trimming cost V 4 bases and J 0 bases; bases outside gene matches: 7. The CDR3 spells CASSTLGGGSTDTQYF. The CDR3 DNA reads TGTGCCAGTAGTACGTTGGGGGGGGGTAGCACAGATACGCAGTATTTT.

In this sample, this clone turned up many times. The chain carries TRBV6-5 and TRBJ1-1, with 7 bases fitting TRBD1. This CDR3 region has 14 residues. Trimming cost V 6 bases and J 7 bases; bases outside gene matches: 11. CDR1 MNHEY and CDR2 SVGAGI come from the germline V gene. The CDR3 nucleotides read TGTGCCAGCAGAACCCCTACCGGGACAGATGAAGCTTTCTTT. Amino acids: CASRTPTGTDEAFF.

This clone was picked up many times. V usage is TRBV6-5 and J usage is TRBJ1-5; maybe TRBD1 (5 bases). The ends were cut back, 8 bases at V and 5 bases at J, with 16 bases in the middle. The CDR3 totals 14 residues. The V gene's germline CDR1 is MNHEY and CDR2 SVGAGI. CDR3 sequence: CASQPGGGYQPQHF. The CDR3 nucleotides are TGTGCCAGCCAACCGGGGGGGGGTTATCAGCCCCAGCATTTT.

This clone was seen repeatedly, ten times or more. The chain couples TRBV7-3 to TRBJ2-5; D perhaps matches TRBD2 (7 bases). This CDR3 has 14 amino acids. Germline CDR1 reads SGHTA; CDR2 reads FQGTGA. V lost 0 bases and J lost 5, with 10 bases in between. CDR3 in amino acids: CASSLTGGAETQYF. The CDR3 DNA is TGTGCCAGCAGCTTAACGGGGGGGGCGGAGACCCAGTACTTC.

The chain links TRBV27 to TRBJ2-3, with unresolved D. Germline V gives CDR1 MNHEY, CDR2 SMNVEV (reference sequence). This CDR3 has 15 residues. V lost 6 bases and J 2 bases, leaving 15 bases between the germline ends. DNA for the CDR3: TGTGCCAGCAGACCCGCCCCCACCTACACAGATACGCAGTATTTT. Translation: CASRPAPTYTDTQYF.

The table lists this clone with many counts. The chain couples TRBV30 to TRBJ1-1; unclear D gene. The CDR3 runs 13 residues. Germline loops: CDR1 GTSNPN, CDR2 SVGIG (reference sequence). V dropped 4 bases and J dropped 3 bases, with 12 bases sitting between them. The CDR3 is CAWIKFLDTEAFF. Written as DNA, the CDR3 is TGTGCCTGGATAAAATTCTTAGACACTGAAGCTTTCTTT.

This clone has more than one count but fewer than ten. The V and J genes are TRBV5-1 and TRBJ2-5; D is possibly TRBD2 (6 bases). Gene TRBJ2-7 matches the end of the DNA better, so the J call may be wrong. CDR1 and CDR2 from the germline V gene are SGHRS and YFSETQ. The CDR3 length is 18 residues. The CDR3 sequence: CASSLRAPAEGLIYEQYF. In nucleotides, the CDR3 is TGCGCCAGCAGCTTGCGGGCCCCAGCGGAGGGACTGATCTACGAGCAGTACTTC.

The sample holds many counts of this clone. This chain links TRBV28 with TRBJ2-3; 9 bases are shared with TRBD2. The CDR3 loop spans 16 amino acids. Looked up from germline, CDR1 is MDHEN and CDR2 is SYDVKM. Trimming at V came to 6 bases and at J to 2 bases, leaving 9 bases not matched to a gene. CDR3: CASRVSGGPPTDTQYF. The CDR3 nucleotides are TGTGCCAGCAGGGTTAGCGGGGGTCCGCCCACAGATACGCAGTATTTT. Using reference TRBV28 and TRBJ2-3 for the parts outside the CDR3, the full variable domain is DVKVTQSSRYLVKRTGEKVFLECVQDMDHENMFWYRQDPGLGLRLIYFSYDVKMKEKGDIPEGYSVSREKKERFSLILESASTNQTSMYLCASRVSGGPPTDTQYFGPGTRLTVL.

This clone was seen repeatedly, ten times or more. V usage is TRBV5-5 and J usage is TRBJ1-1; maybe TRBD1 (6 bases). From germline, CDR1 is SGHKS and CDR2 YYEKEE (reference sequence). Trimming cost V 4 bases and J 1 base, with 8 bases left between them. This CDR3 spans 13 amino acids. The CDR3 DNA reads TGTGCCAGCAGCATGGACAGGAACACTGAAGCTTTCTTT. Translated, it gives CASSMDRNTEAFF.

This clone appeared many times. The chain recombines TRBV29-1 with TRBJ1-2; 7 nucleotides align to TRBD1. The ends lost 6 bases at V and 4 bases at J; junction bases unmatched: 11. Germline CDR1 is SQVTM and CDR2 is ANQGSEA. This CDR3 region has 14 residues. The CDR3, as DNA: TGCAGCGTGCCTCTGGAAGGGGGCGGCTATGGCTACACCTTC. It codes for CSVPLEGGGYGYTF.

This clone occurred many times. The chain recombines TRBV2 with TRBJ2-2, with TRBD2 matching 7 bases. The J segment lost 2 bases and the V segment lost 6 bases, leaving 6 bases of the junction unmatched. Germline-derived CDR1 and CDR2 are SNHLY and FYNNEI. The CDR3 extends over 15 amino acids. The CDR3 sequence: CASRGSGGNTGELFF. The CDR3 DNA reads TGTGCCAGCAGAGGTTCGGGGGGTAACACCGGGGAGCTGTTTTTT.

This clone has at least ten counts. In nucleotides, the CDR3 is TGTGCCAGCAGCCGGAAGACAGGGGGTTTAGACACTGAAGCTTTCTTT. This translates into CASSRKTGGLDTEAFF. V is TRBV5-4 and J is TRBJ1-1, with 9 bases fitting TRBD1. CDR3 length: 16 amino acids. The junction had 10 bases not matched to a gene; V was cut back by 4 bases and J by 3 bases. Per germline, CDR1 SGHNT and CDR2 YYREEE (reference sequence). Complete variable domain (other parts from reference TRBV5-4 and TRBJ1-1): ETGVTQSPTHLIKTRGQQVTLRCSSQSGHNTVSWYQQALGQGPQFIFQYYREEENGRGNFPPRFSGLQFPNYSSELNVNALELDDSALYLCASSRKTGGLDTEAFFGQGTRLTVV.

The sample holds many counts of this clone. V is TRBV30 and J is TRBJ1-2, with TRBD1 matching over 9 bases. CDR1 is GTSNPN, CDR2 SVGIG, per germline (reference sequence). The V gene end was trimmed by 3 bases and the J gene end by 4 bases; junction bases not matched to a gene: 9. The CDR3 has 15 residues. The CDR3 nucleotides read TGTGCCTGGAGGGCACCGGGACAGGGTATCTATGGCTACACCTTC. This codes for CAWRAPGQGIYGYTF. The variable domain in full, with the rest retrieved from reference TRBV30 and TRBJ1-2, is SQTIHQWPATLVQPVGSPLSLECTVEGTSNPNLYWYRQAAGRGLQLLFYSVGIGQISSEVPQNLSASRPQDRQFILSSKKLLLSDSGFYLCAWRAPGQGIYGYTFGSGTRLTVV.

This clone showed up many times. This sequence joins TRBV6-5 and TRBJ1-2; D is perhaps TRBD1 (5 bases). The germline V gene has CDR1 MNHEY and CDR2 SVGAGI. The CDR3 loop spans 14 amino acids. Trimming left V 5 bases short and J 1 base short, with 11 bases between. CDR3 sequence: CASSRDFRNYGYTF. CDR3 coding DNA: TGTGCCAGCAGTCGGGACTTCCGTAACTATGGCTACACCTTC.

This clone was recorded at least ten times. V and J are TRBV5-1 and TRBJ1-4; D may be TRBD1 (5 bases). The CDR3 is 13 residues long. The V end was cut by 4 bases, the J end by 5 bases, with 9 bases between. Germline CDR1 is SGHRS and CDR2 is YFSETQ. For the CDR3, the DNA is TGCGCCAGCAGCCCAGGGCCAAATGAAAAACTGTTTTTT. Translation: CASSPGPNEKLFF.

This clone was detected a few times. V and J are TRBV5-7 and TRBJ2-4; 10 nucleotides match TRBD2. Being an ORF, TRBV5-7 has a function that is uncertain. The length of the CDR3 is 18 residues. V lost 1 base to trimming and J lost 10 bases; unmatched junction nucleotides: 17. The CDR3 sequence: CASSLWGVNLAGERIQYF. The CDR3 region has the DNA TGTGCCAGCAGCTTGTGGGGGGTGAACCTAGCGGGAGAGAGGATTCAGTACTTC.

This clone was picked up many times. This sequence joins TRBV5-1 and TRBJ1-1, with TRBD1 identical over 8 bases. CDR1 and CDR2 (germline): SGHRS, YFSETQ. The CDR3 has 15 amino acids. V shed 4 bases and J 5 bases; nucleotides not matched to a gene: 10. The CDR3 nucleotides read TGCGCCAGCAGCCACCTGACAGGGGAGAGAACTGAAGCTTTCTTT. This codes for CASSHLTGERTEAFF.

At least ten counts were recorded for this clone. V is TRBV5-1 and J is TRBJ2-7; TRBD1 aligns across 7 bases. CDR1 is SGHRS, CDR2 YFSETQ, per germline. V shed 1 base, J shed 3 bases, and the junction held 7 bases outside the gene matches. The CDR3 length is 15 residues. The chain's CDR3 is CASSLSGTEIYEQYF. CDR3 nucleotide sequence: TGCGCCAGCAGCTTGTCCGGGACAGAGATCTACGAGCAGTACTTC.

This clone was observed many times. The V gene is TRBV5-1, the J gene TRBJ1-4; D perhaps matches TRBD1 (5 bases). V lost 3 bases and J 7 bases, leaving 13 bases between the germline ends. Germline CDR1 and CDR2: SGHRS and YFSETQ. The CDR3 is 14 residues long. The CDR3 loop reads CASSSQGRSEKLFF. The CDR3 coding sequence is TGCGCCAGCAGCTCCCAGGGTAGGAGTGAAAAACTGTTTTTT. The variable domain in full, with the rest retrieved from reference TRBV5-1 and TRBJ1-4, is KAGVTQTPRYLIKTRGQQVTLSCSPISGHRSVSWYQQTPGQGLQFLFEYFSETQRNKGNFPGRFSGRQFSNSRSEMNVSTLELGDSALYLCASSSQGRSEKLFFGSGTQLSVL.